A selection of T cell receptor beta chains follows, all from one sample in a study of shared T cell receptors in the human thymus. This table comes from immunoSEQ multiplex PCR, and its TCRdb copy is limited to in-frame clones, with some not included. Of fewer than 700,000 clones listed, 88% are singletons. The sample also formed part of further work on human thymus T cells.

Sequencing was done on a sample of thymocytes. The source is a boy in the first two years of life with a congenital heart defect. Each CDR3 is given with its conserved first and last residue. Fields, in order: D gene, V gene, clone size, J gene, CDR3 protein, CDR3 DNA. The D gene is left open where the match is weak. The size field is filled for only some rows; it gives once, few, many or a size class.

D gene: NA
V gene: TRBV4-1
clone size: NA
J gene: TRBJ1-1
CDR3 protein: CASSQEDRMNTEAFF
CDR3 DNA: TGCGCCAGCAGCCAAGAAGACAGGATGAACACTGAAGCTTTCTTT

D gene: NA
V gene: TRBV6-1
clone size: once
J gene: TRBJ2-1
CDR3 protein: CASWGVWGQPEQFF
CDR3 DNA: TGTGCCAGTTGGGGGGTGTGGGGCCAGCCCGAGCAGTTCTTC

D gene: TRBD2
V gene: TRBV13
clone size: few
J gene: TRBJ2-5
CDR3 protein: CASRLASGRAGETQYF
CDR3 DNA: TGTGCCAGCAGACTGGCTAGCGGGAGGGCTGGGGAGACCCAGTACTTC

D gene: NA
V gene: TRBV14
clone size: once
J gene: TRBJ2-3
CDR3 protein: CASSQDPRTNSTDTQYF
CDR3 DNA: TGTGCCAGCAGCCAAGATCCAAGGACTAATAGCACAGATACGCAGTATTTT

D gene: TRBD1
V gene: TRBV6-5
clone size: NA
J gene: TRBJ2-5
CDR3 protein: CASSYDRVIGTQYF
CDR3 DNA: TGTGCCAGCAGTTACGACAGGGTGATAGGGACCCAGTACTTC

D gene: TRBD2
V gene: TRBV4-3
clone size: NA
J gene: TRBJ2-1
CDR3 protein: CASSQRTRLNEQFF
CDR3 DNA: TGCGCCAGCAGCCAACGGACTAGGCTCAATGAGCAGTTCTTC

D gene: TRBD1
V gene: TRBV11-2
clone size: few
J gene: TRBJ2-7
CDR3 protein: CASNDPGQEFYEQYF
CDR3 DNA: TGTGCCAGCAACGACCCGGGACAGGAATTCTACGAGCAGTACTTC

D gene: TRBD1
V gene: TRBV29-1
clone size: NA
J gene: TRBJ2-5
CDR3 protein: CSVLGTEAVETQYF
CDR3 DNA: TGCAGCGTTCTCGGGACAGAGGCTGTCGAGACCCAGTACTTC

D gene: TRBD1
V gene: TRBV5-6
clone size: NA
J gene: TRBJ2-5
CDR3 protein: CASSLTGGVQETQYF
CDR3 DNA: TGTGCCAGCAGCCTGACAGGGGGGGTCCAAGAGACCCAGTACTTC

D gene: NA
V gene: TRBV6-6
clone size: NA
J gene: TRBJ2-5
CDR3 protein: CASSYSGAGDGETQYF
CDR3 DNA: TGTGCCAGCAGTTACTCGGGGGCGGGAGACGGAGAGACCCAGTACTTC

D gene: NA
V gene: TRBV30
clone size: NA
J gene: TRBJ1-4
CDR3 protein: CAWSVPGQLATNEKLFF
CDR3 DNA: TGTGCCTGGAGTGTACCCGGACAGCTTGCAACTAATGAAAAACTGTTTTTT

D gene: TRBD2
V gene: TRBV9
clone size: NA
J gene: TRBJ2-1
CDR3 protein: CASSVGRCEAGTSGRAPNEQFF
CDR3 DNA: TGTGCCAGCAGCGTAGGGAGGTGTGAAGCCGGGACTAGCGGGAGGGCCCCCAATGAGCAGTTCTTC

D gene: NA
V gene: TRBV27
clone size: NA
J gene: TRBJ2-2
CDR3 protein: CASSIWGLAAPQNTGELFF
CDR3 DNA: TGTGCCAGCAGTATCTGGGGGCTAGCGGCCCCGCAGAACACCGGGGAGCTGTTTTTT

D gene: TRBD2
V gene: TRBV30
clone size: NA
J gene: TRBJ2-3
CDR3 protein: CAWSVYGRALTSGIGLTDTQYF
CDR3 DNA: TGTGCCTGGAGTGTATACGGGCGGGCGCTGACTAGCGGGATTGGGTTAACGGATACGCAGTATTTT

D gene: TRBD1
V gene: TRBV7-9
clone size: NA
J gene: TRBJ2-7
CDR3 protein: CASSRSRDREGSEQYF
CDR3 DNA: TGTGCCAGCAGCCGCTCCCGGGACAGGGAAGGTTCCGAGCAGTACTTC

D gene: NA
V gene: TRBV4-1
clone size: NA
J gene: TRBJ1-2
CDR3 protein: CASRTGDRRGPRDYGYPF
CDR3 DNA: TGCGCCAGCAGAACGGGAGACAGGAGGGGACCAAGGGACTATGGCTACCCCTTC

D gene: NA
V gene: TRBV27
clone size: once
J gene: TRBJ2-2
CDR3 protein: CASSCSRGRGLTGELFF
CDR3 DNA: TGTGCCAGCAGTTGTAGCAGGGGAAGGGGTCTTACCGGGGAGCTGTTTTTT

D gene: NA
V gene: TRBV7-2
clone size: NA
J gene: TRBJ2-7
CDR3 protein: CASSRDGSWEQYF
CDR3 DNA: TGTGCCAGCAGCCGAGACGGGTCCTGGGAGCAGTACTTC

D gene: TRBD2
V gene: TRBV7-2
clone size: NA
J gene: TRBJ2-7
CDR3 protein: CASSSRQGTSVYEQYF
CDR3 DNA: TGTGCCAGCAGCTCCCGGCAGGGGACTAGTGTCTACGAGCAGTACTTC

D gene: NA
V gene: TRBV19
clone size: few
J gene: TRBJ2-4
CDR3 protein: CASSIGVGTLLAKNIQYF
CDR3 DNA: TGTGCCAGTAGTATAGGAGTGGGGACTCTTCTAGCCAAAAACATTCAGTACTTC

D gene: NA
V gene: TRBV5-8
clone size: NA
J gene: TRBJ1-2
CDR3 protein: CASSFPTESNYGYTF
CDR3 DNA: TGTGCCAGCAGCTTCCCGACAGAATCTAACTATGGCTACACCTTC

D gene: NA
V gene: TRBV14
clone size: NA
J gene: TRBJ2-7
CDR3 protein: CASSQMAEQYF
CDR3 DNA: TGTGCCAGCAGCCAAATGGCAGAGCAGTACTTC